Below, 9 T cell receptor beta chains from the same sample are listed, as sequenced in a study of persistence of HIV-infected CD4 T cells. This was the immunoSEQ version 4 assay in survey mode. Only in-frame clones appear in the TCRdb table, and some are missing; sequencing was by immunoSEQ multiplex PCR. Of some 40,000 clones listed, approximately 90% are singletons. The antigens these receptors bind are not known. This nonspecific control used anti-CD3/anti-CD28 bead stimulation of CD4+ T cells. Sorting selected CD4+ T cells upregulating both CD40 ligand and CD69. This specimen was CD4+ T cells sorted from PBMCs after approximately 19-hour stimulation, taken from a patient who received antiretroviral therapy. These receptors originate from an adult man with HIV who was CMV-seropositive.

The chain combines TRBV28 with TRBJ2-4; 7 nucleotides line up with TRBD2. V gave up 7 bases and J gave up 6 bases; unmatched junction bases: 9. Germline CDR1 reads MDHEN; CDR2 reads SYDVKM. The CDR3 has 14 amino acids. The CDR3, as DNA: TGTGCCAGCACCGATCCCCTAGCGGCAAACATTCAGTACTTC. It yields the protein CASTDPLAANIQYF. Together with reference TRBV28 and TRBJ2-4, the CDR3 gives the full variable domain: DVKVTQSSRYLVKRTGEKVFLECVQDMDHENMFWYRQDPGLGLRLIYFSYDVKMKEKGDIPEGYSVSREKKERFSLILESASTNQTSMYLCASTDPLAANIQYFGAGTRLSVL.

This chain links TRBV20-1 with TRBJ2-6; D is possibly TRBD1 (5 bases). This CDR3 contains 16 residues. V shed 3 bases and J shed 4 bases, with 16 bases lying between them. Germline V CDR1 and CDR2: DFQATT, SNEGSKA (reference sequence). In DNA, the CDR3 is TGCAGTGCTAGTATGGACAATATGTACGGGGCCAACGTCCTGACTTTC. Protein: CSASMDNMYGANVLTF.

V usage is TRBV28 and J usage is TRBJ1-5, with D possibly matching TRBD1 (5 bases). The germline V gene encodes CDR1 MDHEN and CDR2 SYDVKM. This CDR3 contains 16 residues. Between the trimmed V and J ends, which lost 5 bases and 0 bases, there was a span of 14 bases. The DNA of the CDR3 is TGTGCCAGCAGTCTCCTGACAGCTTATAGCAATCAGCCCCAGCATTTT. It codes for CASSLLTAYSNQPQHF. Complete variable domain (other parts from reference TRBV28 and TRBJ1-5): DVKVTQSSRYLVKRTGEKVFLECVQDMDHENMFWYRQDPGLGLRLIYFSYDVKMKEKGDIPEGYSVSREKKERFSLILESASTNQTSMYLCASSLLTAYSNQPQHFGDGTRLSIL.

The chain couples TRBV7-6 to TRBJ1-5, with D maybe TRBD1 (5 bases). V was clipped by 4 bases and J by 7 bases, with 20 bases between them. The CDR3 is 16 residues long. Germline lookup yields CDR1 SGHVS and CDR2 FNYEAQ. CDR3 nucleotide sequence: TGTGCCAGCAGCTCGATGGGGCCGGGTTTCGGGCAGCCCCAGCATTTT. Its protein is CASSSMGPGFGQPQHF.

This chain links TRBV7-2 with TRBJ2-2; 9 bases map to TRBD1. Germline trimming cut 7 bases from V and 4 bases from J; bases unmatched to any gene: 10. The CDR3 extends over 16 amino acids. Germline V CDR1 and CDR2: SGHTA, FQGNSA. CDR3 in DNA: TGTGCCAGCACTCGGAGCGGGACAGGGCGCACCGGGGAGCTGTTTTTT. Translating gives CASTRSGTGRTGELFF.

V gene TRBV29-1 combines with J gene TRBJ1-1, with 9 positions matching TRBD1. The CDR3 runs to 14 residues. J was trimmed by 5 bases and V by 6 bases; bases with no gene match: 10. Germline CDR1 and CDR2: SQVTM and ANQGSEA. CDR3 in DNA: TGCAGCGTCCGACCACAGGGGGCATGGACTGAAGCTTTCTTT. Its translation: CSVRPQGAWTEAFF. The full variable domain, completed using reference TRBV29-1 and TRBJ1-1, is SAVISQKPSRDICQRGTSLTIQCQVDSQVTMMFWYRQQPGQSLTLIATANQGSEATYESGFVIDKFPISRPNLTFSTLTVSNMSPEDSSIYLCSVRPQGAWTEAFFGQGTRLTVV.

The genes are TRBV24-1 and TRBJ1-2; D gene unclear. Trimming pared 4 bases from V and 4 bases from J, leaving 12 bases between. The germline gives CDR1 KGHDR, CDR2 SFDVKD. The CDR3 loop spans 14 amino acids. CDR3 coding DNA: TGTGCCACCAGTGACACCTGGGCCATCTATGGCTACACCTTC. The encoded protein is CATSDTWAIYGYTF.

The J gene is TRBJ1-5, the V gene TRBV20-1; TRBD1 matches at 9 bases. J gave up 0 bases and V 3 bases, and 9 bases lay outside the gene matches. CDR1 is DFQATT and CDR2 is SNEGSKA in the germline V gene (reference sequence). CDR3 length: 17 amino acids. The chain's CDR3 is CSASTGQGAYSNQPQHF. CDR3 DNA sequence: TGCAGTGCTAGTACGGGACAGGGCGCTTATAGCAATCAGCCCCAGCATTTT.

This rearrangement joins TRBV10-1 to TRBJ1-5; D gene ambiguous. The CDR3 runs 14 residues. Germline V gene lookup returns CDR1 WNHNN and CDR2 SYGVQD (reference sequence). The V gene lost 4 bases and the J gene lost 6 bases, with 13 bases spanning the gap. DNA of the CDR3: TGCGCCAGCAGTGCTTCCGGGGTAGGTCAGCCCCAGCATTTT. It is translated as CASSASGVGQPQHF.